Below are 10 T cell receptor beta chains sequenced from a single sample in a study of cytomegalovirus exposure and HLA in healthy donors. Primers included in the PCR were 60 Vbeta and 13 Jbeta primers. TCRdb's table, derived via immunoSEQ multiplex PCR, lists solely in-frame clones and lacks some. The sample holds about 60,000 clones, about three quarters seen once. Sequenced sample: PBMCs. These TCRs come from a female donor in good health and CMV-seronegative.

This sequence joins TRBV7-9 and TRBJ2-2, with TRBD2 matching over 7 bases. Germline V gives CDR1 SEHNR, CDR2 FQNEAQ (reference sequence). After removal of 0 bases from V and 6 bases from J, the junction contained 7 bases not matched to a gene. The CDR3 length is 16 residues. The CDR3 spells CASSLAERGVSGELFF. In DNA, the CDR3 is TGTGCCAGCAGCTTAGCGGAGCGGGGTGTCTCCGGGGAGCTGTTTTTT.

This clone appeared once. The chain joins TRBV7-2 to TRBJ2-7; 7 nucleotides agree with TRBD1. V was clipped by 5 bases and J by 1 base; unmatched bases: 8. Germline CDR1 and CDR2: SGHTA and FQGNSA. The CDR3 sequence is 15 residues long. CDR3 sequence (DNA): TGTGCCAGCAGCATCAACAGGGGAGTGTCCTACGAGCAGTACTTC. Its translation: CASSINRGVSYEQYF.

The chain carries TRBV9 and TRBJ1-4; D is unclear. This CDR3 comprises 16 residues. CDR1 and CDR2 from the germline V gene are SGDLS and YYNGEE. V lost 4 bases and J lost 5, with 18 bases in between. CDR3 amino acids: CASSSREGNANEKLFF. In DNA form, the CDR3 reads TGTGCCAGCAGCAGTAGGGAGGGTAATGCCAATGAAAAACTGTTTTTT.

The chain is built from TRBV7-2 and TRBJ2-7; D perhaps matches TRBD2 (5 bases). Germline V gives CDR1 SGHTA, CDR2 FQGNSA. This CDR3 comprises 14 residues. Trimming took off 2 bases at V and 6 bases at J, with 14 bases between the two ends. The CDR3 nucleotides are TGTGCCAGCAGCTTACAACTAGGAGATGGCGAGCAGTACTTC. This translates into CASSLQLGDGEQYF.

V is TRBV15 and J is TRBJ2-3, with 9 bases identical to TRBD1. Germline V gene sequence: CDR1 LNHNV, CDR2 YYDKDF (reference sequence). J gave up 6 bases and V 1 base, and 2 bases lay outside the gene matches. This CDR3 is built from 14 residues. CDR3 sequence: CATSRGTGVDTQYF. For the CDR3, the DNA is TGTGCCACCAGCAGAGGGACAGGGGTGGATACGCAGTATTTT. The variable domain in full, completed from reference TRBV15 and TRBJ2-3, reads DAMVIQNPRYQVTQFGKPVTLSCSQTLNHNVMYWYQQKSSQAPKLLFHYYDKDFNNEADTPDNFQSRRPNTSFCFLDIRSPGLGDTAMYLCATSRGTGVDTQYFGPGTRLTVL.

The V call is TRBV9, the J call TRBJ1-3; no reliable D call. The germline V and J ends were trimmed by 0 bases and 4 bases, with 11 bases remaining between them. The CDR3 sequence is 15 residues long. The V gene's germline CDR1 is SGDLS and CDR2 YYNGEE. Here the CDR3 DNA reads TGTGCCAGCAGCGTAGAGGGAGGAGTCGGAAACACCATATATTTT. It translates to CASSVEGGVGNTIYF.

V is TRBV30 and J is TRBJ2-5, with a tentative D call TRBD1 (6 bases). The germline gives CDR1 GTSNPN, CDR2 SVGIG (reference sequence). The CDR3 is 13 amino acids. V lost 3 bases, J lost 5 bases, and 13 bases lay in between. This CDR3 reads CAWREQGQETQYF. The CDR3 DNA sequence: TGTGCCTGGAGGGAACAGGGCCAGGAGACCCAGTACTTC.

The chain recombines TRBV28 with TRBJ2-6; D remains unclear. Germline CDR1 reads MDHEN; CDR2 reads SYDVKM. The germline V and J ends were trimmed by 10 bases and 0 bases, with 7 bases remaining between them. This CDR3 has 13 residues. The CDR3 DNA sequence: TGTGCCACCTATAACTCTGGGGCCAACGTCCTGACTTTC. Translation gives CATYNSGANVLTF.

The rearrangement links TRBV7-2 to TRBJ1-3; 10 nucleotides line up with TRBD1. V shed 2 bases, J shed 4 bases, and the junction held 8 bases outside the gene matches. Germline CDR1 SGHTA, CDR2 FQGNSA. The CDR3 is made up of 17 amino acids. DNA for the CDR3: TGTGCCAGCAGCTTACTGGGGACAGGGGCTACCGGAAACACCATATATTTT. It is translated as CASSLLGTGATGNTIYF. The complete variable domain, with remaining parts taken from reference TRBV7-2 and TRBJ1-3, reads GAGVSQSPSNKVTEKGKDVELRCDPISGHTALYWYRQSLGQGLEFLIYFQGNSAPDKSGLPSDRFSAERTGGSVSTLTIQRTQQEDSAVYLCASSLLGTGATGNTIYFGEGSWLTVV.

This clone was counted a single time. The V gene is TRBV4-2, the J gene TRBJ2-3; D gene unclear. V was pared by 3 bases and J by 9 bases, with 13 bases between. The germline gives CDR1 LGHNA, CDR2 YNFKEQ. The length of the CDR3 is 13 residues. This CDR3 reads CASSQARYETQYF. The DNA for the CDR3 is TGTGCCAGCAGCCAGGCCCGATATGAAACGCAGTATTTT.